This TCR beta chain was recovered during a study of identifying expanded T cells in peripheral blood. Study conclusions and caveats: Across healthy donors, higher total template counts meant significantly greater approximately 2-week count variance. Over approximately two and four weeks, about 17 and 20 clones changed, versus around 1.2 between replicates.

A word on this clone: What it recognizes is unknown.

Assay used: immunoSEQ multiplex PCR; TCRdb lists only in-frame clones, some missing. Altogether approximately 83,000 clones are present, about 88% being singletons, with the ten largest covering around 4%. This TCR came from a person between 18 and 69 years old in good health. The source material was blood.

This chain's CDR3 is CASSFQRGNEQFF. DNA of the CDR3: TGTGCCAGCAGCTTTCAGAGAGGAAATGAGCAGTTCTTC. V gene TRBV13 combines with J gene TRBJ2-1; D unresolved. The CDR3 totals 13 residues. Trimming removed 3 bases from V and 7 bases from J, with 10 bases in between. Germline V lookup: CDR1 PRHDT, CDR2 FYEKMQ (reference sequence).